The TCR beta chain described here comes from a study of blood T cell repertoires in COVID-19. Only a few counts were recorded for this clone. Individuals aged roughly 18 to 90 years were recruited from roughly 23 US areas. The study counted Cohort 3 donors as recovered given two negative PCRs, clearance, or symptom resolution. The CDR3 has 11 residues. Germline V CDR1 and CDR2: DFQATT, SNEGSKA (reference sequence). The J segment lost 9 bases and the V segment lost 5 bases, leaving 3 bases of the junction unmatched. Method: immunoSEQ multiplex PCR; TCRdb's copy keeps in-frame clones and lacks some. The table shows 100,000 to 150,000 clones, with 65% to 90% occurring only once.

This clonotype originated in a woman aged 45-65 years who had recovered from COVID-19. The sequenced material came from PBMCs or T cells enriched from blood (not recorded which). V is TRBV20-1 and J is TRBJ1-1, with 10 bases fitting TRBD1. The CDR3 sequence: CSAVDRGQAFF. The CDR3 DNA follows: TGCAGTGCTGTAGACAGGGGGCAAGCTTTCTTT.